What follows are 17 T cell receptor beta chains derived from one specimen sequenced in a study of shared clonotypes between healthy human individuals. Sequenced by immunoSEQ multiplex PCR; TCRdb stores in-frame clones only, minus some. The sample lists about 2 million clones, 90% to 95% occurring once. Material: naive CD4+ T cells sorted from blood. The subset was: CD45RA+ positively selected. These receptors came from a man between 18 and 29 years old in good health.

The gene calls are TRBV6-5 and TRBJ1-4; a weak D match, TRBD1 (6 bases). V lost 6 bases and J 6 bases, leaving 14 bases between the germline ends. Germline CDR1 reads MNHEY; CDR2 reads SVGAGI. The CDR3 covers 14 residues. The CDR3 DNA sequence: TGTGCCAGCAGCCGGGGGCATGCGGATGAAAAACTGTTTTTT. Amino acid sequence: CASSRGHADEKLFF.

Of note for this clone: The sample carries other DNA sequences with the same CDR3. This chain uses TRBV5-1 with TRBJ2-5; perhaps TRBD2 as D (5 bases). This CDR3 is built from 14 residues. From germline, CDR1 is SGHRS and CDR2 YFSETQ. Trimming removed 3 bases at V and 3 bases at J, with 12 bases between. As DNA, the CDR3 is TGCGCCAGCAGCTCCTTAGCCGGGAAAGAGACCCAGTACTTC. Its translation is CASSSLAGKETQYF.

V and J are TRBV11-3 and TRBJ2-5, with 8 bases fitting TRBD1. V lost 5 bases and J lost 4; bases outside the gene matches: 12. CDR3 size: 16 residues. The V gene's germline CDR1 is SGHNT and CDR2 YENEEA. CDR3 region: CASSTGQGTAGETQYF. CDR3 DNA: TGTGCCAGCAGCACTGGACAGGGAACGGCGGGAGAGACCCAGTACTTC.

Concerning this clone: Other DNA sequences within the sample encode an identical CDR3. The V and J genes are TRBV9 and TRBJ2-1; D unclear. The CDR3 contains 14 residues. From germline, CDR1 is SGDLS and CDR2 YYNGEE. V lost 4 bases to trimming and J lost 3 bases, with 11 bases between them. In DNA form, the CDR3 reads TGTGCCAGCAGCCCGCGGACCGGCTACAATGAGCAGTTCTTC. Protein product: CASSPRTGYNEQFF.

The chain employs TRBV28 and TRBJ1-2, with TRBD1 as a possible D gene (5 bases). CDR3 length: 14 residues. Trimming took off 2 bases at V and 4 bases at J, with 11 bases between the two ends. CDR1 is MDHEN, CDR2 SYDVKM, per germline. The CDR3 here is CASSLRGVFYGYTF. For the CDR3, the DNA is TGTGCCAGCAGTTTACGGGGGGTGTTCTATGGCTACACCTTC.

The chain recombines TRBV2 with TRBJ1-1; 7 nucleotides line up with TRBD1. Trimming at V came to 6 bases and at J to 2 bases, leaving 9 bases not matched to a gene. The germline V gene has CDR1 SNHLY and CDR2 FYNNEI. The CDR3 consists of 15 residues. The CDR3 coding sequence is TGTGCCAGCAGGGGCAGGGGGTTTTCTAACACTGAAGCTTTCTTT. Protein sequence: CASRGRGFSNTEAFF.

The chain recombines TRBV11-1 with TRBJ2-1; D is unresolved. This CDR3 has 14 amino acids. Per the germline V gene, CDR1 is SGHAT and CDR2 is FQDESV (reference sequence). V lost 5 bases to trimming and J lost 7 bases, with 15 bases between them. CDR3 bases: TGTGCCAGCAGCCGAGAGGCGTATTCGAATGAGCAGTTCTTC. Protein product: CASSREAYSNEQFF.

The V call is TRBV2, the J call TRBJ2-3, with 8 bases that match TRBD2. Trimming removed 7 bases from V and 8 bases from J; junction bases left unmatched: 11. The CDR3 length is 14 residues. Germline values: CDR1 SNHLY, CDR2 FYNNEI. In DNA, the CDR3 is TGTGCCAGCATCCCCGGGGGGGCTCAAGGTACGCAGTATTTT. This codes for CASIPGGAQGTQYF.

This clone was seen at least ten times. The rearrangement uses TRBV4-1 and TRBJ2-3; no firm D call. Germline values: CDR1 MGHRA, CDR2 YSYEKL. V was pared by 3 bases and J by 3 bases, with 13 bases between. The CDR3 runs to 15 residues. CDR3 nucleotides: TGCGCCAGCAGCCACCCGGGCCTTTATACAGATACGCAGTATTTT. Its protein product is CASSHPGLYTDTQYF.

V is TRBV28 and J is TRBJ2-7; weak D call: TRBD1 (6 bases). Deletions cut 5 bases from V and 6 bases from J, with 20 bases between. The germline V gene has CDR1 MDHEN and CDR2 SYDVKM. This CDR3 region has 15 residues. In DNA form, the CDR3 reads TGTGCCAGCAGTGATTGGGATACAGGGCGGGTCGAGCAGTACTTC. Protein product: CASSDWDTGRVEQYF.

V is TRBV6-5 and J is TRBJ1-2; weak D call: TRBD1 (6 bases). V dropped 6 bases and J dropped 5 bases, with 16 bases sitting between them. Germline V CDR1 and CDR2: MNHEY, SVGAGI. CDR3 length: 14 residues. The CDR3 loop reads CASSPTVTGYGYTF. The DNA of the CDR3 is TGTGCCAGCAGCCCCACGGTAACAGGGTATGGCTACACCTTC.

The chain links TRBV29-1 to TRBJ2-3; the D call may be TRBD1 or TRBD2 (5 bases each). V was clipped by 5 bases and J by 3 bases, with 21 bases between them. This CDR3 is 16 amino acids long. Germline V CDR1 and CDR2: SQVTM, ANQGSEA. CDR3 protein: CSVKFRDPIRTDTQYF. CDR3 coding DNA: TGCAGCGTTAAATTCCGGGACCCAATACGAACAGATACGCAGTATTTT.

V gene TRBV18 combines with J gene TRBJ2-2, with TRBD2 matching over 10 bases. Germline loops: CDR1 KGHSH, CDR2 LQKENI. The CDR3 contains 15 residues. With 5 bases clipped from V and 3 bases from J, the junction kept 3 bases outside the gene matches. This chain's CDR3 is CASSGGLADTGELFF. CDR3 nucleotides: TGTGCCAGCTCAGGCGGACTAGCGGACACCGGGGAGCTGTTTTTT. Complete variable domain (other parts from reference TRBV18 and TRBJ2-2): NAGVMQNPRHLVRRRGQEARLRCSPMKGHSHVYWYRQLPEEGLKFMVYLQKENIIDESGMPKERFSAEFPKEGPSILRIQQVVRGDSAAYFCASSGGLADTGELFFGEGSRLTVL.

This rearrangement joins TRBV9 to TRBJ1-5, with 8 bases matching TRBD1. Germline trimming cut 0 bases from V and 5 bases from J; bases unmatched to any gene: 7. The CDR3 length is 16 residues. The germline gives CDR1 SGDLS, CDR2 YYNGEE. CDR3 DNA sequence: TGTGCCAGCAGCGTAGTAGTGGGACAGGAGGATCAGCCCCAGCATTTT. It is translated as CASSVVVGQEDQPQHF.

The chain is built from TRBV5-4 and TRBJ2-2; weak D call: TRBD2 (6 bases). The CDR3 is 14 amino acids. Germline V gene lookup returns CDR1 SGHNT and CDR2 YYREEE (reference sequence). V lost 0 bases and J 5 bases, leaving 8 bases between the germline ends. The CDR3 loop is CASSLALATGELFF. Here the CDR3 DNA reads TGTGCCAGCAGCTTGGCGCTAGCGACCGGGGAGCTGTTTTTT.

The chain uses TRBV9 and TRBJ2-3; D perhaps matches TRBD2 (5 bases). The CDR3 consists of 15 residues. V lost 0 bases and J lost 5, with 13 bases in between. The germline gives CDR1 SGDLS, CDR2 YYNGEE. The CDR3 reads CASSVESGTLDTQYF. The CDR3 DNA reads TGTGCCAGCAGCGTAGAAAGCGGAACTTTAGATACGCAGTATTTT.

This sequence joins TRBV30 and TRBJ1-1; D may be TRBD1 (5 bases). This CDR3 region has 11 residues. Germline V CDR1 and CDR2: GTSNPN, SVGIG (reference sequence). V gave up 0 bases and J gave up 10 bases, with 9 bases separating them. The CDR3 coding sequence is TGTGCCTGGAGTGTCGCACAGGTAGCTTTCTTT. The encoded protein is CAWSVAQVAFF.